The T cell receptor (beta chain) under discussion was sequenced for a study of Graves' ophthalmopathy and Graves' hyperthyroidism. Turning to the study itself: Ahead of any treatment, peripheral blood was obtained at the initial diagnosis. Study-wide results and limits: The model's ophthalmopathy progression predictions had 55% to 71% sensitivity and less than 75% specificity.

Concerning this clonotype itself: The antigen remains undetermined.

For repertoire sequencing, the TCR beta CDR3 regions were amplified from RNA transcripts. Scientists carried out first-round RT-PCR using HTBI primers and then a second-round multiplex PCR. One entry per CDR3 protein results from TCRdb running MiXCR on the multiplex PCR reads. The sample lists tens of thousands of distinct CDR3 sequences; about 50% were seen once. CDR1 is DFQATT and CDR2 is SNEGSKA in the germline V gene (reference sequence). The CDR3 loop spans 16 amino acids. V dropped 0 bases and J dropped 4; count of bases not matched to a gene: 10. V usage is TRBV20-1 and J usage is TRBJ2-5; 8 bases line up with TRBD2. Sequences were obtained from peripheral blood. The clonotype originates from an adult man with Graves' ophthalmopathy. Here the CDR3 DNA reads TGCAGTGCTAGAGATTGGGGGACTAGTCTGTTAGAGACCCAGTACTTC. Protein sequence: CSARDWGTSLLETQYF.